This T cell receptor (beta chain) was sequenced in a study of CD8+ T cells in alopecia areata. RNA, once extracted, was reverse transcribed into cDNA for use as the sequencing template. Libraries were prepared by immunoSEQ multiplex PCR; TCRdb keeps only in-frame clonotypes and omits some of them. The table lists over 150,000 clones, roughly three fifths of them singletons. Both CD4+ and CD8+ T cells were separated by sorting PBMCs. V trimming: 6 bases; J trimming: 7 bases; junction bases outside the gene matches: 9. The length of the CDR3 is 13 residues. CDR1 is SQVTM and CDR2 is ANQGSEA in the germline V gene.

This TCR was recovered from a human donor in good health. The V call is TRBV29-1, the J call TRBJ1-2; 9 positions agree with TRBD1. The sequenced material came from CD8+ T cells sorted from blood. The CDR3 spells CSVGDRALRGYTF. The CDR3 DNA is TGCAGCGTAGGGGACAGGGCCTTACGTGGCTACACCTTC.